The sample holds a few counts of the clone carrying this T cell receptor beta chain. PCR was performed using 60 Vbeta and 13 Jbeta primers. The data were produced by immunoSEQ multiplex PCR, yet TCRdb's version contains in-frame clones alone and is incomplete. This repertoire shows some 120,000 clones, around three quarters found once; its top ten account for roughly 9.8%. This sample stems from a study of cytomegalovirus exposure and HLA in healthy donors. The J segment lost 1 base and the V segment lost 6 bases, leaving 8 bases of the junction unmatched. In germline, CDR1 is SGHTA, CDR2 FQGNSA. The CDR3 consists of 15 residues.

The TCR originated in a man aged 35-49 years in good health and CMV-seropositive. The sample consisted of PBMCs. The gene calls are TRBV7-2 and TRBJ1-1; TRBD1 matches at 7 bases. The CDR3 sequence is CASSPVGQPNTEAFF. CDR3 sequence (DNA): TGTGCCAGCAGTCCAGTGGGACAGCCGAACACTGAAGCTTTCTTT.